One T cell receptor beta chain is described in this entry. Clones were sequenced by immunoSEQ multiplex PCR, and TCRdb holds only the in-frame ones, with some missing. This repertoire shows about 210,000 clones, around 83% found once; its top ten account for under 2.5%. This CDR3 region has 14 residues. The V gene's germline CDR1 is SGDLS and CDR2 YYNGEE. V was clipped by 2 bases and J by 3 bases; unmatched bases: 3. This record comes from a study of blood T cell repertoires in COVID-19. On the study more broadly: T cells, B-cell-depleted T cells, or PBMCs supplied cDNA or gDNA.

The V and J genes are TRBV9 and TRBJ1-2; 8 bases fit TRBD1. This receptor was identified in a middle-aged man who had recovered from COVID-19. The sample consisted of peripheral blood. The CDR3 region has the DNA TGTGCCAGCAGCGTGACAGGGGACGACTATGGCTACACCTTC. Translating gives CASSVTGDDYGYTF.